The present entry profiles one T cell receptor (beta chain) with its context. The CDR3 sequence is 14 residues long. V lost 9 bases and J lost 0, with 12 bases in between. CDR1 is LNHDA and CDR2 is SQIVND in the germline V gene (reference sequence). This entry belongs to a study of cytomegalovirus exposure and HLA in healthy donors. Researchers ran the PCR with 60 Vbeta and 13 Jbeta primers. Method: immunoSEQ multiplex PCR; TCRdb's copy keeps in-frame clones and lacks some. The listing records fewer than 110,000 clones. The chain recombines TRBV19 with TRBJ1-5; TRBD1 is a possible D gene (6 bases). The clonotype originates from a man in his forties or fifties in good health and CMV-seronegative. The specimen was PBMCs. This chain's CDR3 is CASTRGNSNQPQHF. CDR3 coding DNA: TGTGCCAGCACTAGGGGGAATAGCAATCAGCCCCAGCATTTT.